This TCR beta chain was found in a study of blood T cell repertoires in COVID-19. The repertoire was sequenced with immunoSEQ multiplex PCR; TCRdb's copy has only in-frame clones and lacks some. The data contain about 120,000 clones, about 78% of them singletons. The table lists this clone with a count of one. Germline values: CDR1 MNHNY, CDR2 SVGAGI (reference sequence). Between the trimmed V and J ends, which lost 2 bases and 0 bases, there was a span of 7 bases. The CDR3 extends over 14 amino acids. The source is a man in his 70s with acute or convalescent COVID-19. The sequencing input was peripheral blood. The chain is built from TRBV6-6 and TRBJ1-2, with D perhaps TRBD1 (5 bases). In DNA form, the CDR3 reads TGTGCCAGCAGTTACGGGGCCTCTAACTATGGCTACACCTTC. Amino acid sequence: CASSYGASNYGYTF.